This T cell receptor beta chain comes out of a study of shared clonotypes between healthy human individuals. Broader study findings: Naive subsets, compared against memory subsets, generally had larger estimated richness values.

With respect to this clone: Its matching antigen is unknown.

The V gene's germline CDR1 is SGHRS and CDR2 YFSETQ. V shed 0 bases, J shed 6 bases, and the junction held 3 bases outside the gene matches. This CDR3 has 14 amino acids. The protocol was immunoSEQ multiplex PCR, while the TCRdb copy is restricted to in-frame clones and leaves out a portion. Of 950,000 to 1,100,000 clones detected, roughly 80% appear once; the ten largest clones hold 1.4% to 1.5%. The sequenced material came from memory CD4+ T cells sorted from blood. Subset given: CD45RA-negative fraction. The chain combines TRBV5-1 with TRBJ2-7; TRBD1 aligns across 10 bases. The sequence was collected from a man aged 18-30 years in good health. This CDR3 reads CASSLGGQGPEQYF. In DNA form, the CDR3 reads TGCGCCAGCAGCTTGGGGGGACAGGGGCCCGAGCAGTACTTC.